This T cell receptor beta chain was recorded in a study of shared clonotypes between healthy human individuals. Study details: CD4 naive cells filled three plates per donor, CD4 memory three, CD8 naive two and CD8 memory one.

A note on this clone: As yet, its antigen is unknown.

General observations from the study: Relative to their counterparts shared across all four donors, non-shared clonotypes exhibited diminished generation probabilities. Investigators collected only blood, and repertoires in tissues likely differ.

Measured with immunoSEQ multiplex PCR; TCRdb has only the in-frame clones, and not every one. Seen here are some 350,000 clones, less than 85% observed once, and the top ten hold over 9%. There were no recent acute infections or vaccinations among the donors, who were healthy HIV-negative adults. Trimming at V came to 7 bases and at J to 3 bases, leaving 8 bases not matched to a gene. In germline, CDR1 is SQVTM, CDR2 ANQGSEA. This CDR3 region has 14 residues. The source is a man aged 25-45 years in good health. The rearrangement links TRBV29-1 to TRBJ1-5, with 8 positions matching TRBD1. Sequencing was carried out using memory CD4+ T cells sorted from blood. Stated subset: CD45RA-negative fraction. CDR3 protein: CSARAGGSNQPQHF. CDR3 nucleotide sequence: TGCAGCGCCCGGGCAGGGGGCTCCAATCAGCCCCAGCATTTT.